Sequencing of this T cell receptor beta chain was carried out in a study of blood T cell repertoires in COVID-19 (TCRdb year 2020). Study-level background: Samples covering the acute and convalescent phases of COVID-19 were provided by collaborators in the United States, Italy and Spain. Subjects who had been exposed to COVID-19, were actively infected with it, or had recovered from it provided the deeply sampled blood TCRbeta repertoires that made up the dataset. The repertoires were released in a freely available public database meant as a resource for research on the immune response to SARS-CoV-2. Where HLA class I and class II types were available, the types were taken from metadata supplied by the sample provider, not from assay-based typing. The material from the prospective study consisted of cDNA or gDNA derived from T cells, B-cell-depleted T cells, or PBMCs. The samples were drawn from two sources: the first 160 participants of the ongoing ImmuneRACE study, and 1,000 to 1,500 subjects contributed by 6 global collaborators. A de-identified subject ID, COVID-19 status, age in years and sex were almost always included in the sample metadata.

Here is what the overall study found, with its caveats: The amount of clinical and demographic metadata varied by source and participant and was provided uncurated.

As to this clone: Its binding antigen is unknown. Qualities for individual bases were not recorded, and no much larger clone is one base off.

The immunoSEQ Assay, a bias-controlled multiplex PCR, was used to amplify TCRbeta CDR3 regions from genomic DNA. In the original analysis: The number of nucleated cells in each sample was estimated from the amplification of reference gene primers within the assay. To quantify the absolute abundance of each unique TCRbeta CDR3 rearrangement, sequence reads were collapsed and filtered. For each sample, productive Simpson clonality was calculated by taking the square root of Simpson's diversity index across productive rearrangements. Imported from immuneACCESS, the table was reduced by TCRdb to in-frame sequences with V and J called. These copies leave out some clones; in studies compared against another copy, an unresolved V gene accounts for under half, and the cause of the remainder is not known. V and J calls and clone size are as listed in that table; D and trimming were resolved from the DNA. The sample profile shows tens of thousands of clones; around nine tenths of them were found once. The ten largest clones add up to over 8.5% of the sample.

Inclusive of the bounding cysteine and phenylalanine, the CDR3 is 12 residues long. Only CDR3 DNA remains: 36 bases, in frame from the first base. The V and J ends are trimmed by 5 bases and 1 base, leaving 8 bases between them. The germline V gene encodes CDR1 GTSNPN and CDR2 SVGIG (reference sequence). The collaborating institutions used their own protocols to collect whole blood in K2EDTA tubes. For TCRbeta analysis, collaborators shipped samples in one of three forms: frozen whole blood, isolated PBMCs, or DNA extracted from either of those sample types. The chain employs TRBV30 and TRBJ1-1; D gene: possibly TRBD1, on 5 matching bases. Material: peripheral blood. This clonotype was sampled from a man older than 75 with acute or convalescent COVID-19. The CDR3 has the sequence CAWLRENTEAFF. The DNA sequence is TGTGCCTGGCTCAGGGAGAACACTGAAGCTTTCTTT. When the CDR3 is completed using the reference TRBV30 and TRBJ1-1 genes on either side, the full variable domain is SQTIHQWPATLVQPVGSPLSLECTVEGTSNPNLYWYRQAAGRGLQLLFYSVGIGQISSEVPQNLSASRPQDRQFILSSKKLLLSDSGFYLCAWLRENTEAFFGQGTRLTVV.